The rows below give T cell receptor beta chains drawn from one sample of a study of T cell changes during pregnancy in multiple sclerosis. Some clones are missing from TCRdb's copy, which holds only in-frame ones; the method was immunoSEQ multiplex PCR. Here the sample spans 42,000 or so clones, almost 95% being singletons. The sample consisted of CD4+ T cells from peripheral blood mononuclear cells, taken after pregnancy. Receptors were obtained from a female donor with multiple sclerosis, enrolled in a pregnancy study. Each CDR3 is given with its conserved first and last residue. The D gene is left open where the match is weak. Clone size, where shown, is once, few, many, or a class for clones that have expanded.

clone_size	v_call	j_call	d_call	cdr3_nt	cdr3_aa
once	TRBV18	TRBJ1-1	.	TGTGCCAGCTCACCACGAAACATACGGAACACTGAAGCTTTCTTT	CASSPRNIRNTEAFF
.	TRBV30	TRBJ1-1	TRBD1	TGTGCCTGGGTTTGGAATACACAGGGGGCGACTGAAGCTTTCTTT	CAWVWNTQGATEAFF
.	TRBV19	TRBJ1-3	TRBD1	TGTGCCAGTAGTGCAAACAGGGGCTGCTCTGGAAACACCATATATTTT	CASSANRGCSGNTIYF
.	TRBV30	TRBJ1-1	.	TGTGCCTGGAGTGTAAACCCAGGCACTGAAGCTTTCTTT	CAWSVNPGTEAFF
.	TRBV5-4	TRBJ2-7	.	TGTGCCAGCAGCCCCGCGGGACAGAGCTACCACGAGCAGTACTTC	CASSPAGQSYHEQYF
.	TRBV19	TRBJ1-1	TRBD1	TGTGCCAGTAGTAGACACAGGGGGTTCGATTCCACTGAAGCTTTCTTT	CASSRHRGFDSTEAFF
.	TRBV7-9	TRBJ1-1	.	TGTGCCAGCAGCCCAATAGGACAGACCACTGAAGCTTTCTTT	CASSPIGQTTEAFF
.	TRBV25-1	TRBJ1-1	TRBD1	TGTGCCAGCATACTACAGGGGTTAGCTTTCTTT	CASILQGLAFF
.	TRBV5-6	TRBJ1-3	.	TGTGCCAGCAGCTCACCGGGAGTCTCTGGAAACACCATATATTTT	CASSSPGVSGNTIYF
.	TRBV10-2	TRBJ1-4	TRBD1	TGCGCCAGCACTACGGACAGGGAAACTAATGAAAAACTGTTTTTT	CASTTDRETNEKLFF
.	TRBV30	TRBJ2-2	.	TGTGCCTGGAGTGTAACCAGGAACACCGGGGAGCTGTTTTTT	CAWSVTRNTGELFF
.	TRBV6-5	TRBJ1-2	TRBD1	TGTGCCAGCAGTAACGACAGGGGCGGTTATGGCTACACCTTC	CASSNDRGGYGYTF
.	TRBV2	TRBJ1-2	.	TGTGCCAGCAGTGTCGGGGATGGCTACACCTTC	CASSVGDGYTF
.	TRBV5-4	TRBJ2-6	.	TGTGCCAGCAGCTTAGATCAGGTGTCCAGCTCTGGGGCCAACGTCCTGACTTTC	CASSLDQVSSSGANVLTF
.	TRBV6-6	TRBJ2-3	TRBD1	TGTGCCAGCAGTTACTCGGACAGGGCTACAGATACGCAGTATTTT	CASSYSDRATDTQYF
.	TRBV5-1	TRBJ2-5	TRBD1	TGCGCCAGCAGCTTGGTGACAGGGGGCGAGACCCAGTACTTC	CASSLVTGGETQYF
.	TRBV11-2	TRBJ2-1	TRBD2	TGTGCCAGCAGCCGAAGCGGGGCCGGACTCAATGAGCAGTTCTTC	CASSRSGAGLNEQFF
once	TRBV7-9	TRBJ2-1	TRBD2	TGTGCCAGCAGCTTCCCGGGGGGGGTCTACAATGAGCAGTTCTTC	CASSFPGGVYNEQFF
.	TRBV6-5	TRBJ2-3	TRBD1	TGTGCCAGCAGTCCTCAACTGGGACAGGGTCATACGCAGTATTTT	CASSPQLGQGHTQYF
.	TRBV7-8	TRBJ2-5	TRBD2	TGTGCCAGCAGCCGGCCCCGTCTAGCGGGGAAAGAGACCCAGTACTTC	CASSRPRLAGKETQYF
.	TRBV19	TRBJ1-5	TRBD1	TGTGCCAGTAGTATGACAGGGATGAACAATCAGCCCCAGCATTTT	CASSMTGMNNQPQHF
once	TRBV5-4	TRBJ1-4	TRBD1	TGTGCCAGCAGCCAGGGACAGGGGTTGATAAATGAAAAACTGTTTTTT	CASSQGQGLINEKLFF
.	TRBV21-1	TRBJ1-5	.	TGTGCCAGCAGCAAACGGTGGGACAGGGGATATAGCGATGGCAATCAGCCCCAGCATTTT	CASSKRWDRGYSDGNQPQHF
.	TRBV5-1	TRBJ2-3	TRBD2	TGCGCCAGCAGCGCAACCGGGACTAGCGGAACTAGCACAGATACGCAGTATTTT	CASSATGTSGTSTDTQYF
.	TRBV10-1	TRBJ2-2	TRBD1	TGCGCCAGCTCCTTGCAGGGGGCCGGGGAGCTGTTTTTT	CASSLQGAGELFF
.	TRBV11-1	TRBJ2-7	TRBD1	TGTGCCAGCAGCCGACGCCCGGGACAGGGTACCTCCTACGAGCAGTACTTC	CASSRRPGQGTSYEQYF
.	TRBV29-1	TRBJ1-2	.	TGCAGCGTTGAGGCCAGGGGTTACTATGGCTACACCTTC	CSVEARGYYGYTF
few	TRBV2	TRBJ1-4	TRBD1	TGTGCCAGCCGGGACAGCAGAACAACTAATGAAAAACTGTTTTTT	CASRDSRTTNEKLFF
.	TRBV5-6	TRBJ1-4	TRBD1	TGTGCCAGCAGCTCGGACAGGGGCACTAATGAAAAACTGTTTTTT	CASSSDRGTNEKLFF
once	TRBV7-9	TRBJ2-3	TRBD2	TGTGCCAGCAGCTACTTTTCTACCAGCGGGGTCACAGATACGCAGTATTTT	CASSYFSTSGVTDTQYF
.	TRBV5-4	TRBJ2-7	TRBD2	TGTGCCAGCAGCAGGACTAGCGGGGGAACAACCCGCTACGAGCAGTACTTC	CASSRTSGGTTRYEQYF
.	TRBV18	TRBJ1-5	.	TGTGCCAGCTCACCACAACTAGGTGTCGACGGTCAGCCCCAGCATTTT	CASSPQLGVDGQPQHF
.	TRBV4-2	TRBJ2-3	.	TGTGCCAGCAGCCAAGGTGGGGCTAGCACAGATACGCAGTATTTT	CASSQGGASTDTQYF
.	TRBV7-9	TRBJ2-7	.	TGTGCCAGCAGCTTTCGGTTCCCCTACGAGCAGTACTTC	CASSFRFPYEQYF
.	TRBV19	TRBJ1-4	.	TGTGCCAGTATCGACACAGGAGTGGCCGAAAAACTGTTTTTT	CASIDTGVAEKLFF
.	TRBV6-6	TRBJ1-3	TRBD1	TGTGCCAGCAGCCAGGGGGTCGCCGGAAACACCATATATTTT	CASSQGVAGNTIYF
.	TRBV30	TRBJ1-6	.	TGTGCCTGGACCAGGGCCAATTCACCCCTCCACTTT	CAWTRANSPLHF